This record covers a single T cell receptor (beta chain). Methods used by the authors: It was from reference gene primer amplification that nucleated cell counts were estimated. Data came from immunoSEQ multiplex PCR; TCRdb stores just in-frame clones and leaves some out. That table gives V, J and clone size, and the DNA gave D and trimming. The data show 300,000 or so clones, just under 85% seen once. This record comes from a study of blood T cell repertoires in COVID-19. The CDR3 runs to 12 residues. Trimming took 4 bases from V and 8 from J, leaving 10 bases between them. Germline V gives CDR1 SGHRS, CDR2 YFSETQ.

V is TRBV5-1 and J is TRBJ2-1; D unclear. Sequenced: peripheral blood. This clonotype originated in a woman aged 50 to 60 with active or convalescent COVID-19. The CDR3 DNA reads as TGCGCCAGCAGCCGCGACGGAGATGAGCAGTTCTTC. Translated, it gives CASSRDGDEQFF.